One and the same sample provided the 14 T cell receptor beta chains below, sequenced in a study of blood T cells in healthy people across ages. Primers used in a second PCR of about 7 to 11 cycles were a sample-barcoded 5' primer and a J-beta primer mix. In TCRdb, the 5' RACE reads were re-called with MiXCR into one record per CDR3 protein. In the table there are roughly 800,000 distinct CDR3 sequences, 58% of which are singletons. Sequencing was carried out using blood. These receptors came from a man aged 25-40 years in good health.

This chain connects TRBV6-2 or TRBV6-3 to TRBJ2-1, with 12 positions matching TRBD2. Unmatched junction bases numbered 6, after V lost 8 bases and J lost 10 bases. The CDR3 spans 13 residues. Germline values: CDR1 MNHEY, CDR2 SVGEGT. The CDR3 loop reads CASRLAGASEQFF. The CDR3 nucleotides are TGTGCCAGCCGACTAGCGGGGGCCTCCGAGCAGTTCTTC.

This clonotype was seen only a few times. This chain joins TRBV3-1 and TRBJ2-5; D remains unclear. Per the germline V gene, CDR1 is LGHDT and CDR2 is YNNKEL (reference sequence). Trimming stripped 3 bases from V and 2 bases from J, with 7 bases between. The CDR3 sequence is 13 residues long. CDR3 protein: CASSHSFQETQYF. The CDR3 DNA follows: TGTGCCAGCAGCCATAGCTTTCAAGAGACCCAGTACTTC.

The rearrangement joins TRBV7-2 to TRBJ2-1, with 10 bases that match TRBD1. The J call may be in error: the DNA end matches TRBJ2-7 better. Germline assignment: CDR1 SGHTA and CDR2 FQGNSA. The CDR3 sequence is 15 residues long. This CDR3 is CASSRQGASYNEQYF. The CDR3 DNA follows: TGTGCCAGCAGCCGACAGGGGGCAAGCTACAATGAGCAGTACTTC.

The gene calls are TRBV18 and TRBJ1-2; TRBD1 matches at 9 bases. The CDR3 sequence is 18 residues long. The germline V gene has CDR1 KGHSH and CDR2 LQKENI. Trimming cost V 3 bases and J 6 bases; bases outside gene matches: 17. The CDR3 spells CASSPYNRDRASDDGYTF. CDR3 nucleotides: TGTGCCAGCTCACCCTATAACCGGGACAGGGCCTCGGATGATGGCTACACCTTC.

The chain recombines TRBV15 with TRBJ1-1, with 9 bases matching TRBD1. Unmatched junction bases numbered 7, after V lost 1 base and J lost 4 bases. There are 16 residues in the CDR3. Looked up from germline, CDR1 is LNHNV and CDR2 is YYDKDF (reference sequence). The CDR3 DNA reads TGTGCCACCAGCAGAGGTGGGACAGGGTCGGGCACTGAAGCTTTCTTT. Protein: CATSRGGTGSGTEAFF.

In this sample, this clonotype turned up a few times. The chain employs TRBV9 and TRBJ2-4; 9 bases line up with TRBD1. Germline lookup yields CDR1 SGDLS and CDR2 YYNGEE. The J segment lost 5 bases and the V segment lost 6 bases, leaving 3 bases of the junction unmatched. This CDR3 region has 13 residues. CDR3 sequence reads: CASNRDRENIQYF. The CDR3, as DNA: TGTGCCAGCAACCGGGACAGGGAAAACATTCAGTACTTC.

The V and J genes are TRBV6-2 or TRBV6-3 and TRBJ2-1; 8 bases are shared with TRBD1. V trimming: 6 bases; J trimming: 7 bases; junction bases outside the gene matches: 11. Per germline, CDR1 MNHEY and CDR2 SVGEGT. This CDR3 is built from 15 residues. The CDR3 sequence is CASSSGGAGLNEQFF. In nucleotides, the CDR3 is TGTGCCAGCAGCTCAGGGGGCGCAGGGTTGAATGAGCAGTTCTTC.

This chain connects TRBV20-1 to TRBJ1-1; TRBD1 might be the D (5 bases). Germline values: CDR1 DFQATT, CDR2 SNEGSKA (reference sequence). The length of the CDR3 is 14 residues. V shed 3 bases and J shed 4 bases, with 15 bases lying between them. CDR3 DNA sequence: TGCAGTGCTAGTCTTCGGGGGGGTGTCACTGAAGCTTTCTTT. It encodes CSASLRGGVTEAFF.

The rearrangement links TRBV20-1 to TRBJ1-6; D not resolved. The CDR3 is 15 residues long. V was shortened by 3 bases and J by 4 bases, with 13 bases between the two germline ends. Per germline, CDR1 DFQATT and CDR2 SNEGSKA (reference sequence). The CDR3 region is CSASRAGSYNSPLHF. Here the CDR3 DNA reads TGCAGTGCTAGCCGGGCGGGCTCTTATAATTCACCCCTCCACTTT.

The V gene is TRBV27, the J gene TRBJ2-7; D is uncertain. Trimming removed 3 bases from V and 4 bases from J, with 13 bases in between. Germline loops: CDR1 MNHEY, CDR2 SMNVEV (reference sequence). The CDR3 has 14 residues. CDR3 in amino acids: CASSLFQTPYEQYF. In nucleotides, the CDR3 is TGTGCCAGCAGTTTGTTCCAAACGCCTTACGAGCAGTACTTC.

The DNA of the CDR3 is TGCGCCAGCAGCTTGCGGGGGTCCCCCAATGAGCAGTTCTTC. This codes for CASSLRGSPNEQFF. The rearrangement joins TRBV5-1 to TRBJ2-1; possibly TRBD2 for D (6 bases). The CDR3 extends over 14 amino acids. Per germline, CDR1 SGHRS and CDR2 YFSETQ. V was cut by 1 base and J by 6 bases, with 11 bases left in between. Complete variable domain (other parts from reference TRBV5-1 and TRBJ2-1): KAGVTQTPRYLIKTRGQQVTLSCSPISGHRSVSWYQQTPGQGLQFLFEYFSETQRNKGNFPGRFSGRQFSNSRSEMNVSTLELGDSALYLCASSLRGSPNEQFFGPGTRLTVL.

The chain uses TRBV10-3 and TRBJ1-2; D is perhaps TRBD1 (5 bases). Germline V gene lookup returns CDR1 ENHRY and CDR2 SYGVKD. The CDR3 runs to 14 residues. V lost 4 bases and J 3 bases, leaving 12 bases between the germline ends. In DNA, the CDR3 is TGTGCCATCAGTGGTGGGACGGAGGACTATGGCTACACCTTC. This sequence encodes CAISGGTEDYGYTF.

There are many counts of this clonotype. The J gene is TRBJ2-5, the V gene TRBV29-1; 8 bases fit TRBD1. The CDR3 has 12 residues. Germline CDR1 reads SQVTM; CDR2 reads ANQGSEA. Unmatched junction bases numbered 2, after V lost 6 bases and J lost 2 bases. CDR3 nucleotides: TGCAGCGTGAGGACAGGGCAAGAGACCCAGTACTTC. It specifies CSVRTGQETQYF.

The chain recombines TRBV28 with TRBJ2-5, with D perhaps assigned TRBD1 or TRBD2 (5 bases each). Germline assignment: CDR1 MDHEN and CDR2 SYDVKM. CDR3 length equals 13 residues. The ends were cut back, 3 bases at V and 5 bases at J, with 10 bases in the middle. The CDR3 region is CASSFGDPETQYF. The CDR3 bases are TGTGCCAGCAGTTTTGGGGACCCCGAGACCCAGTACTTC.